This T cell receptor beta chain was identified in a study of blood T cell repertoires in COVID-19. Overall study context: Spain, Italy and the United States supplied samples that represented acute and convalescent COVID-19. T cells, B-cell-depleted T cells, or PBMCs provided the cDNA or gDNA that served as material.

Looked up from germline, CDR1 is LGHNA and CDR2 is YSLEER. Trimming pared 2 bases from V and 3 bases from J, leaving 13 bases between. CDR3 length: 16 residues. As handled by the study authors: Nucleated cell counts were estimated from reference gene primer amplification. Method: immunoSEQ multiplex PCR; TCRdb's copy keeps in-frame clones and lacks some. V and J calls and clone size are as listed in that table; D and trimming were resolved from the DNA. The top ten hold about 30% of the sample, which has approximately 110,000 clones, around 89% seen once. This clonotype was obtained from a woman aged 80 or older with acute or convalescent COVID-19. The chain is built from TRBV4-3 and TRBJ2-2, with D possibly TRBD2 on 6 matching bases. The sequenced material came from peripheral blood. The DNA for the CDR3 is TGCGCCAGCAGCCAAAGCGGGTATTCCTACACCGGGGAGCTGTTTTTT. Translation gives CASSQSGYSYTGELFF.